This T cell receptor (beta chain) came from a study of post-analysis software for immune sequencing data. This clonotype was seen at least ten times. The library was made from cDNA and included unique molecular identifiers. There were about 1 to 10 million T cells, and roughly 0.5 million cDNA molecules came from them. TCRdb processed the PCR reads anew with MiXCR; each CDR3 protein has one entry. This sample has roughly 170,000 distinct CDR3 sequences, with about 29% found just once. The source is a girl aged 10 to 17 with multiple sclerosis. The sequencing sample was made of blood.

CDR3 DNA sequence: TGTGCCAGCAGCGTAGCTCCAGGGGGGAGCTCCTACGAGCAGTACTTC. Its translation: CASSVAPGGSSYEQYF. V is TRBV9 and J is TRBJ2-7, with D possibly matching TRBD1 (7 bases). CDR3 size: 16 residues. The germline gives CDR1 SGDLS, CDR2 YYNGEE. V was shortened by 0 bases and J by 0 bases, with 13 bases between the two germline ends.